What follows are 14 T cell receptor beta chains derived from one specimen sequenced in a study of human T cells and chemical hapten exposure. Time point reported: pre-sensitization, week 0. The sample's treatment: therapeutic diphenylcyclopropenone sensitization with weekly scalp DPC. TCRdb redid the calling of the RACE reads with MiXCR, one entry per CDR3 protein. The sample holds more than 300,000 distinct CDR3 sequences; 5% to 6.5% are singletons and the top ten take about 8.2%. This material consisted of whole blood, taken in connection with sensitization to the hapten diphenylcyclopropenone (DPC). These receptors were collected from a woman under 30 with alopecia areata. Some clones in this sample may be carry-over from other donors' samples.

This sequence joins TRBV3-1 and TRBJ2-3; D ambiguous. The CDR3 runs 12 residues. Germline V CDR1 and CDR2: LGHDT, YNNKEL (reference sequence). Trimming removed 0 bases at V and 6 bases at J, with 4 bases between. CDR3 nucleotide sequence: TGTGCCAGCAGCCAAGAGGTCGATACGCAGTATTTT. It translates to CASSQEVDTQYF.

At least ten counts were recorded for this clonotype. The chain combines TRBV11-2 with TRBJ1-1; no clear D. V shed 0 bases and J shed 8 bases, with 7 bases lying between them. Germline V gene data show CDR1 as SGHAT and CDR2 as FQNNGV. The length of the CDR3 is 12 residues. This CDR3 reads CASSLDSPEAFF. CDR3 sequence (DNA): TGTGCCAGCAGCTTAGATTCGCCAGAAGCTTTCTTT.

This clonotype was picked up a small number of times. The J gene is TRBJ2-2, the V gene TRBV12-3 or TRBV12-4, with 8 bases matching TRBD1. Trimming at V came to 6 bases and at J to 4 bases, leaving 7 bases not matched to a gene. This CDR3 has 15 amino acids. The CDR3 sequence is CASRTGTGFTGELFF. The CDR3 DNA is TGTGCCAGCAGAACCGGGACAGGTTTCACCGGGGAGCTGTTTTTT.

This clonotype turned up a few times. V gene TRBV7-2 combines with J gene TRBJ2-3; no clear D gene. The CDR3 has 14 residues. V lost 5 bases to trimming and J lost 1 base, with 10 bases between them. The germline gives CDR1 SGHTA, CDR2 FQGNSA. The CDR3 here is CASSPDQGTDTQYF. The CDR3 region has the DNA TGTGCCAGCAGCCCGGACCAGGGCACAGATACGCAGTATTTT.

This clonotype was recorded many times. The CDR3 region has the DNA TGTGCCAGCAGTGATAGCCCGGCGAACTATAATTCACCCCTCCACTTT. It codes for CASSDSPANYNSPLHF. The chain uses TRBV2 and TRBJ1-6; D call uncertain. V was pared by 3 bases and J by 3 bases, with 12 bases between. CDR3 size: 16 residues. Germline V gives CDR1 SNHLY, CDR2 FYNNEI.

This clonotype came up a few times. This chain uses TRBV6-2 or TRBV6-3 with TRBJ2-1; 12 bases are a match to TRBD2. Germline CDR1 is MNHEY and CDR2 is SVGEGT. Losses at the gene ends were 0 bases for V and 7 bases for J; bases not matched to a gene: 7. The CDR3 has 17 amino acids. CDR3 in DNA: TGTGCCAGCAGTTACTCTCTAGCGGGGGGGCACGGGAATGAGCAGTTCTTC. Translation: CASSYSLAGGHGNEQFF.

This clonotype was detected many times. The chain is built from TRBV7-2 and TRBJ2-3, with D tentatively TRBD2 (6 bases). CDR3 length: 15 amino acids. V lost 0 bases to trimming and J lost 0 bases, with 7 bases between them. CDR1 and CDR2 from the germline V gene are SGHTA and FQGNSA. The CDR3 region has the DNA TGTGCCAGCAGCTTAGCAGCGGGCAGCACAGATACGCAGTATTTT. Encoded protein: CASSLAAGSTDTQYF.

The V and J genes are TRBV20-1 and TRBJ1-5; the D gene is possibly TRBD1 (6 bases). V shed 2 bases and J shed 5 bases, with 7 bases lying between them. CDR3 length: 12 residues. Germline assignment: CDR1 DFQATT and CDR2 SNEGSKA (reference sequence). The CDR3 DNA sequence: TGCAGTGCTAGAAGGACAGATCAGCCCCAGCATTTT. Translating gives CSARRTDQPQHF.

The chain employs TRBV5-1 and TRBJ2-5, with D unclear. This CDR3 has 15 residues. Trimming took off 4 bases at V and 2 bases at J, with 15 bases between the two ends. Per germline, CDR1 SGHRS and CDR2 YFSETQ. The CDR3 region is CASSLRAGLQETQYF. For the CDR3, the DNA is TGCGCCAGCAGCCTCCGGGCCGGCCTGCAAGAGACCCAGTACTTC. The full variable domain, completed using reference TRBV5-1 and TRBJ2-5, is KAGVTQTPRYLIKTRGQQVTLSCSPISGHRSVSWYQQTPGQGLQFLFEYFSETQRNKGNFPGRFSGRQFSNSRSEMNVSTLELGDSALYLCASSLRAGLQETQYFGPGTRLLVL.

This clonotype turned up a few times. This chain uses TRBV7-2 with TRBJ2-2; 9 bases are shared with TRBD1. Per germline, CDR1 SGHTA and CDR2 FQGNSA. Losses at the gene ends were 2 bases for V and 6 bases for J; bases not matched to a gene: 1. The CDR3 is made up of 14 amino acids. This CDR3 is CASSLNRGPGELFF. CDR3 nucleotide sequence: TGTGCCAGCAGCTTAAACAGGGGGCCCGGGGAGCTGTTTTTT.

This sequence joins TRBV12-3 or TRBV12-4 and TRBJ1-2; maybe TRBD1 (5 bases). This CDR3 has 14 amino acids. With 8 bases removed from V and 1 base from J, the gap between germline ends came to 14 bases. The CDR3 spells CASRWGTYNYGYTF. The CDR3 nucleotides read TGTGCCAGCCGCTGGGGCACCTATAACTATGGCTACACCTTC.

In its sample, this clonotype was seen many times. Written as DNA, the CDR3 is TGCAGTGCTAGGACCGGGCAGGAGTACACTGAAGCTTTCTTT. Protein product: CSARTGQEYTEAFF. The chain recombines TRBV20-1 with TRBJ1-1; D is ambiguous. Trimming stripped 3 bases from V and 3 bases from J, with 14 bases between. Germline lookup yields CDR1 DFQATT and CDR2 SNEGSKA (reference sequence). This CDR3 comprises 14 residues.

This chain connects TRBV5-1 to TRBJ2-1; possibly TRBD2 for D (5 bases). Germline V CDR1 and CDR2: SGHRS, YFSETQ. The CDR3 spans 15 residues. Trimming left V 4 bases short and J 2 bases short, with 13 bases between. CDR3 in DNA: TGCGCCAGCAGCCCACCGTTGACTACCTACAATGAGCAGTTCTTC. It is translated as CASSPPLTTYNEQFF. Combining the CDR3 with reference TRBV5-1 and TRBJ2-1 gives the whole variable domain KAGVTQTPRYLIKTRGQQVTLSCSPISGHRSVSWYQQTPGQGLQFLFEYFSETQRNKGNFPGRFSGRQFSNSRSEMNVSTLELGDSALYLCASSPPLTTYNEQFFGPGTRLTVL.

This clonotype was found many times. The chain recombines TRBV7-2 with TRBJ2-4; D not certain. The CDR3 consists of 15 residues. Per the germline V gene, CDR1 is SGHTA and CDR2 is FQGNSA. Trimming shortened V by 1 base and J by 8 bases, and 15 bases separated the two germline ends. CDR3 protein: CASSLGVALEDIQYF. The CDR3 DNA reads TGTGCCAGCAGCTTAGGAGTAGCCCTAGAGGACATTCAGTACTTC.